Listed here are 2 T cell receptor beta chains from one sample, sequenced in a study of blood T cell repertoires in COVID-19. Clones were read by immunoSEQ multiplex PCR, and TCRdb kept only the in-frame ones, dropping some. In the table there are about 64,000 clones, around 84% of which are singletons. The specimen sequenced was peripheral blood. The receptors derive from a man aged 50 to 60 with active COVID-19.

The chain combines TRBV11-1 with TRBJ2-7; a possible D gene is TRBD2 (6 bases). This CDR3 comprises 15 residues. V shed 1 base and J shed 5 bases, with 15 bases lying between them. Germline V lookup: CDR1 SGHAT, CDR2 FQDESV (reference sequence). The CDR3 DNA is TGTGCCAGCAGCTTAGACGGGGAGGTTTATAACGAGCAGTACTTC. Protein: CASSLDGEVYNEQYF.

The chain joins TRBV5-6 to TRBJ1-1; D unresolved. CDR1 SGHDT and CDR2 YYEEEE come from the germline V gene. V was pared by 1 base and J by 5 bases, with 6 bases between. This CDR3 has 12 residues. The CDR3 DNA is TGTGCCAGCAGCTTGTTCTCTACTGAAGCTTTCTTT. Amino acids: CASSLFSTEAFF.